This T cell receptor beta chain emerged from a study of CD8 T cells in Susac syndrome. Of note for this clonotype: Its antigen is still unknown.

Whole-study findings and limits: The study's TCR sequencing and HLA analysis covered a relatively small number of individuals, and the study acknowledged this.

Random hexamers served to reverse transcribe roughly 0.45 to 1 ug RNA. A multiplex approach, immunoSEQ multiplex PCR, amplified TCR beta CDR3 across 54 Vbeta and 13 Jbeta. MiXCR, applied by TCRdb to the immunoSEQ multiplex PCR reads, yields one record per CDR3 protein. The sample yields around 170,000 distinct CDR3 sequences, 95% seen once. V was pared by 3 bases and J by 4 bases, with 15 bases between. The CDR3 has 15 amino acids. The receptor comes from a human donor with Susac syndrome. The sequenced sample consisted of CD4+ T cells from PBMCs. The chain uses TRBV12-3 or TRBV12-4 and TRBJ2-5; D is tentatively TRBD1 or TRBD2 (6 bases each). The CDR3 region is CASSFGGGGGETQYF. The CDR3, as DNA: TGTGCCAGCAGTTTCGGGGGTGGGGGCGGAGAGACCCAGTACTTC.